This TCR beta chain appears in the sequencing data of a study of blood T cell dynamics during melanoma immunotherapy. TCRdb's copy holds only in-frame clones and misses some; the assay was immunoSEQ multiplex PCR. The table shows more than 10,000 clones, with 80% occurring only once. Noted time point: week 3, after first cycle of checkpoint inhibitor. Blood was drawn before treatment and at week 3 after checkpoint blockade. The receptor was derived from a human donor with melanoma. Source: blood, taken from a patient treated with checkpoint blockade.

CDR3 in DNA: TGTGCCAGCAGTTTGGGGTTGGGCACAGATACGCAGTATTTT. This codes for CASSLGLGTDTQYF. J is TRBJ2-3 and V is TRBV27; no clear D. Germline V gene sequence: CDR1 MNHEY, CDR2 SMNVEV (reference sequence). This CDR3 is 14 amino acids long. The V and J ends lost 3 bases and 1 base respectively, with 8 bases between them.